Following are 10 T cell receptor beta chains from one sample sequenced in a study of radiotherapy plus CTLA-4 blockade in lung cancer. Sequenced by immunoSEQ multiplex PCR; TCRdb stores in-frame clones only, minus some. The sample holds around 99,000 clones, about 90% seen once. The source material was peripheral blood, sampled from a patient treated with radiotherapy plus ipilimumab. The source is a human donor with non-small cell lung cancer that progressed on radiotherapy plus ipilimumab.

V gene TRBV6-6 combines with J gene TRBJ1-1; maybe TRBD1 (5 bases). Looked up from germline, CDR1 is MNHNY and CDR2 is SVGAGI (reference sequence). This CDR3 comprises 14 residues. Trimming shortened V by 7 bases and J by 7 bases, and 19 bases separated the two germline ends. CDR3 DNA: TGTGCCAGCACCTTCGGGGGTGCGCGAAATGAAGCTTTCTTT. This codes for CASTFGGARNEAFF.

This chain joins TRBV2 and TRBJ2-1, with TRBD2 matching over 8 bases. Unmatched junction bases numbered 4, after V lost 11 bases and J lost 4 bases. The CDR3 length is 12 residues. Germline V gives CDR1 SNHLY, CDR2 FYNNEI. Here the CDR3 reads CAFSGDYNEQFF. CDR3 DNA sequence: TGTGCCTTTAGCGGGGATTACAATGAGCAGTTCTTC. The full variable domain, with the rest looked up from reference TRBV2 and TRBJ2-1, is EPEVTQTPSHQVTQMGQEVILRCVPISNHLYFYWYRQILGQKVEFLVSFYNNEISEKSEIFDDQFSVERPDGSNFTLKIRSTKLEDSAMYFCAFSGDYNEQFFGPGTRLTVL.

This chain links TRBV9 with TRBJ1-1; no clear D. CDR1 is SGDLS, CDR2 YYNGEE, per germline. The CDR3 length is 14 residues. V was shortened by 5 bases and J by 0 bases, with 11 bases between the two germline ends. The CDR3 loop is CASSAIGLNTEAFF. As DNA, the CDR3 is TGTGCCAGCAGTGCTATCGGGCTGAACACTGAAGCTTTCTTT.

Here the CDR3 DNA reads TGCGCCAGCAGCCCAGGACTAGCGGGAGGATCAGAGGAGACCCAGTACTTC. Translating gives CASSPGLAGGSEETQYF. V usage is TRBV5-1 and J usage is TRBJ2-5; 14 nucleotides match TRBD2. J was trimmed by 5 bases and V by 4 bases; bases with no gene match: 10. Germline values: CDR1 SGHRS, CDR2 YFSETQ. The CDR3 sequence is 17 residues long.

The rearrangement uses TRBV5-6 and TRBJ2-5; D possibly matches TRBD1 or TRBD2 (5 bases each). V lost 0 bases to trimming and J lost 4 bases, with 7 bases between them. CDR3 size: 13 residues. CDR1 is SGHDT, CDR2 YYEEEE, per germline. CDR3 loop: CASSLAGLETQYF. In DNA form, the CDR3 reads TGTGCCAGCAGCTTGGCGGGGCTAGAGACCCAGTACTTC.

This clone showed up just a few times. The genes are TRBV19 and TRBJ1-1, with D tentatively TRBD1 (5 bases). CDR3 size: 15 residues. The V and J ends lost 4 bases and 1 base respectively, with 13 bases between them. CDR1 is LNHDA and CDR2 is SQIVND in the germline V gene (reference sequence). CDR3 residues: CASSSVNRKNTEAFF. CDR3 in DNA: TGTGCCAGTAGTAGCGTGAACAGGAAGAACACTGAAGCTTTCTTT. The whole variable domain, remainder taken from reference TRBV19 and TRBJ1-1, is DGGITQSPKYLFRKEGQNVTLSCEQNLNHDAMYWYRQDPGQGLRLIYYSQIVNDFQKGDIAEGYSVSREKKESFPLTVTSAQKNPTAFYLCASSSVNRKNTEAFFGQGTRLTVV.

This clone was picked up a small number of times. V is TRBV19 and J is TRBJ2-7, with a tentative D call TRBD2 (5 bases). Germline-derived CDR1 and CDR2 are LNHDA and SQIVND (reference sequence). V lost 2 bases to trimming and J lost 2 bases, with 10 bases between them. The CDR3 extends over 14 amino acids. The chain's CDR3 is CASSITGSPYEQYF. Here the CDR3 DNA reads TGTGCCAGTAGTATAACGGGGTCCCCCTACGAGCAGTACTTC.

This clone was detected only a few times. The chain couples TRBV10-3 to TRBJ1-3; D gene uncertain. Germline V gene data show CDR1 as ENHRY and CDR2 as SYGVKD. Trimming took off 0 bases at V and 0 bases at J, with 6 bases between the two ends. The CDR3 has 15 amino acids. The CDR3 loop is CAISESTASGNTIYF. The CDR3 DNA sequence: TGTGCCATCAGTGAGTCGACGGCCTCTGGAAACACCATATATTTT.

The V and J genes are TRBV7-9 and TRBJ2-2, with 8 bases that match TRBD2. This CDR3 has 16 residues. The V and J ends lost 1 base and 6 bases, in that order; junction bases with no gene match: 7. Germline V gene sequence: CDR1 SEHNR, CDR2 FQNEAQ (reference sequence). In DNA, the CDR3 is TGTGCCAGCAGCTTAGGGGAGCGGGAGAGGGCCGGGGAGCTGTTTTTT. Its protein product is CASSLGERERAGELFF.

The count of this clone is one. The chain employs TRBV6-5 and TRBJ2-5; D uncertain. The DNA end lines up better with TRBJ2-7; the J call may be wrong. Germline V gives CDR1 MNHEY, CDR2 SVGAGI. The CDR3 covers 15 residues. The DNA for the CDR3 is TGTGCCAGCAGTTACTACGGAGTCAGCTCCTACGAGCAGTACTTC. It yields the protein CASSYYGVSSYEQYF.